The sample holds one count of the clone carrying this T cell receptor beta chain. As yet, its antigen is unknown. Using 200 ng DNA, approximately 30,000 T cell genomes, the sorted-subset replicate PCRs were run. Sequencing was performed with immunoSEQ multiplex PCR; in TCRdb, only in-frame clones are kept and a portion is missing. The sample lists 560,000 or so clones; about 96% were seen once. V lost 0 bases and J lost 2; bases outside the gene matches: 15. Germline lookup yields CDR1 SGHVS and CDR2 FQNEAQ. The CDR3 spans 19 residues. The sample is drawn from a study of shared clonotypes between healthy human individuals. About the study: Per donor, three plates held CD4 naive cells, three held CD4 memory, two held CD8 naive and one held CD8 memory.

Study-level findings and limits: Among the subsets, naive ones generally showed larger estimated richness than memory ones.

Selected positively for CCR7 and CD45RO-negative, naive CD8 cells excluded terminally differentiated effector memory CD45RA+ cells. J is TRBJ2-7 and V is TRBV7-8, with 8 nucleotides matching TRBD1. Sequencing input: naive CD8+ T cells sorted from blood. The TCR was taken from a woman aged 30 to 39 in good health. Here the CDR3 DNA reads TGTGCCAGCAGCTTAGCGGGCCGACAGGGGACGAATAACCCCTACGAGCAGTACTTC. Amino acids: CASSLAGRQGTNNPYEQYF.